One sample yielded the 32 T cell receptor beta chains listed below, sequenced in a study of cytomegalovirus exposure and HLA in healthy donors. Researchers ran the PCR with 60 Vbeta and 13 Jbeta primers. Method: immunoSEQ multiplex PCR; TCRdb's copy keeps in-frame clones and lacks some. The table has about 120,000 clones, approximately 80% seen once. The sample comprised PBMCs. The receptors originated from a female donor in good health and CMV-seronegative.

The rearrangement uses TRBV6-1 and TRBJ2-5; D possibly corresponds to TRBD1 (5 bases). The germline V and J ends were trimmed by 1 base and 5 bases, with 11 bases remaining between them. CDR3 length: 14 residues. Germline V gives CDR1 MNHNS, CDR2 SASEGT. The CDR3 nucleotides are TGTGCCAGCAGTGAAGGGCAGGGCCTGGAGACCCAGTACTTC. Its protein is CASSEGQGLETQYF.

This clone was observed a handful of times. V is TRBV9 and J is TRBJ2-5, with 7 bases matching TRBD2. Germline values: CDR1 SGDLS, CDR2 YYNGEE. The CDR3 loop spans 16 amino acids. Trimming took 4 bases from V and 3 from J; bases not matched to a gene: 12. The CDR3 reads CASSSTPGLAEETQYF. The CDR3 nucleotides are TGTGCCAGCAGCTCTACCCCGGGGCTAGCGGAAGAGACCCAGTACTTC.

The V and J genes are TRBV7-9 and TRBJ2-3; 11 bases are a match to TRBD2. Germline loops: CDR1 SEHNR, CDR2 FQNEAQ (reference sequence). With 5 bases clipped from V and 2 bases from J, the junction kept 3 bases outside the gene matches. The CDR3 sequence is 15 residues long. The DNA for the CDR3 is TGTGCCAGCAGCAAGACTAGCGGGGTCACAGATACGCAGTATTTT. Amino acids: CASSKTSGVTDTQYF.

The chain recombines TRBV5-1 with TRBJ1-1, with D possibly matching TRBD1 (6 bases). The length of the CDR3 is 15 residues. The V gene lost 2 bases and the J gene lost 3 bases, with 14 bases spanning the gap. Germline CDR1 SGHRS, CDR2 YFSETQ. This CDR3 is CASSLRTVADTEAFF. In DNA form, the CDR3 reads TGCGCCAGCAGCTTACGGACAGTTGCGGACACTGAAGCTTTCTTT.

The J gene is TRBJ1-2, the V gene TRBV9; no definite D call. The germline V gene has CDR1 SGDLS and CDR2 YYNGEE. Trimming shortened V by 4 bases and J by 3 bases, and 13 bases separated the two germline ends. This CDR3 has 14 residues. The CDR3 spells CASSPSGSHYGYTF. Written as DNA, the CDR3 is TGTGCCAGCAGCCCGTCAGGATCTCACTATGGCTACACCTTC.

J is TRBJ2-6 and V is TRBV6-6, with D hard to call. CDR1 and CDR2 (germline): MNHNY, SVGAGI (reference sequence). The CDR3 runs 15 residues. V lost 5 bases to trimming and J lost 1 base, with 9 bases between them. CDR3 region: CASSHTPSGANVLTF. CDR3 DNA sequence: TGTGCCAGCAGTCACACGCCGTCTGGGGCCAACGTCCTGACTTTC.

The chain joins TRBV19 to TRBJ2-3, with 15 bases aligning to TRBD2. The CDR3 is 16 residues long. Trimming at V came to 1 base and at J to 7 bases, leaving 3 bases not matched to a gene. CDR1 LNHDA and CDR2 SQIVND come from the germline V gene (reference sequence). In DNA, the CDR3 is TGTGCCAGTAGTATAGGGACTAGCGGGGGGGCACATACGCAGTATTTT. Its translation: CASSIGTSGGAHTQYF.

This clone came up a few times. The chain recombines TRBV5-6 with TRBJ1-5, with 9 bases matching TRBD1. V shed 4 bases and J 0 bases; nucleotides not matched to a gene: 5. CDR3 size: 16 residues. Germline CDR1 is SGHDT and CDR2 is YYEEEE. CDR3 bases: TGTGCCAGCAGCGCGGGACAGGGCAATAGCAATCAGCCCCAGCATTTT. Its translation is CASSAGQGNSNQPQHF.

The chain uses TRBV5-4 and TRBJ1-3; TRBD1 is a possible D gene (5 bases). Germline V gene data show CDR1 as SGHNT and CDR2 as YYREEE (reference sequence). Deletions cut 4 bases from V and 2 bases from J, with 16 bases between. The CDR3 spans 16 residues. CDR3 sequence: CASSGGIGDTGNTIYF. CDR3 DNA sequence: TGTGCCAGCAGCGGGGGGATCGGAGACACTGGAAACACCATATATTTT.

The V gene is TRBV10-2, the J gene TRBJ2-2; no definite D call. There are 14 residues in the CDR3. CDR1 and CDR2 from the germline V gene are WSHSY and SAAADI. The V end lost 2 bases, the J end lost 2 bases, and 6 bases lay between the germline ends. CDR3 in amino acids: CASSETINTGELFF. CDR3 DNA: TGCGCCAGCAGTGAGACAATAAACACCGGGGAGCTGTTTTTT.

The genes are TRBV6-6 and TRBJ2-7, with D possibly being TRBD1 (6 bases). V lost 5 bases to trimming and J lost 5 bases, with 19 bases between them. Germline V gene sequence: CDR1 MNHNY, CDR2 SVGAGI (reference sequence). The CDR3 has 15 amino acids. DNA for the CDR3: TGTGCCAGCAGTATTAGGGCAGGGGTCATCCACGAGCAGTACTTC. Its translation is CASSIRAGVIHEQYF.

The V and J genes are TRBV11-2 and TRBJ1-5; no clear D. The CDR3 loop spans 17 amino acids. The V gene lost 1 base and the J gene lost 4 bases, with 17 bases spanning the gap. CDR1 and CDR2 (germline): SGHAT, FQNNGV. The CDR3 spells CASSLGVTVGENQPQHF. Written as DNA, the CDR3 is TGTGCCAGCAGCTTAGGAGTGACGGTGGGCGAAAATCAGCCCCAGCATTTT.

This clone was detected only once. The chain is built from TRBV10-2 and TRBJ2-2; tentative D call: TRBD2 (5 bases). Trimming took off 2 bases at V and 6 bases at J, with 10 bases between the two ends. Looked up from germline, CDR1 is WSHSY and CDR2 is SAAADI. CDR3 size: 14 residues. The CDR3 DNA reads as TGCGCCAGCAGTGAGGTGACTATGGCCGGGGAGCTGTTTTTT. Protein: CASSEVTMAGELFF.

The gene calls are TRBV7-8 and TRBJ2-7; the D is unclear. The CDR3 is made up of 16 amino acids. Germline values: CDR1 SGHVS, CDR2 FQNEAQ. V lost 5 bases to trimming and J lost 1 base, with 18 bases between them. As DNA, the CDR3 is TGTGCCAGCAGCCCAACGCGGAGTATCGCTTCCTACGAGCAGTACTTC. It specifies CASSPTRSIASYEQYF.

V is TRBV9 and J is TRBJ2-3; a weak D match, TRBD1 (6 bases). Germline V gene sequence: CDR1 SGDLS, CDR2 YYNGEE. The length of the CDR3 is 14 residues. The V end lost 0 bases, the J end lost 6 bases, and 11 bases lay between the germline ends. The CDR3 DNA reads TGTGCCAGCAGCGTAGACCAGGGGCGGGATACGCAGTATTTT. Its translation: CASSVDQGRDTQYF. Using reference TRBV9 and TRBJ2-3 for the parts outside the CDR3, the full variable domain is DSGVTQTPKHLITATGQRVTLRCSPRSGDLSVYWYQQSLDQGLQFLIQYYNGEERAKGNILERFSAQQFPDLHSELNLSSLELGDSALYFCASSVDQGRDTQYFGPGTRLTVL.

The chain carries TRBV27 and TRBJ2-7; D remains ambiguous. The CDR3 covers 13 residues. Germline V gives CDR1 MNHEY, CDR2 SMNVEV (reference sequence). V lost 4 bases and J lost 3, with 10 bases in between. CDR3 loop: CASSSLPYYEQYF. In DNA form, the CDR3 reads TGTGCCAGCAGTTCTCTCCCTTACTACGAGCAGTACTTC.

The chain joins TRBV5-6 to TRBJ2-5; D may be TRBD2 (7 bases). This CDR3 is built from 15 residues. V gave up 2 bases and J gave up 5 bases, with 16 bases separating them. The germline CDR1 and CDR2 sequences are SGHDT and YYEEEE. CDR3: CASSFWGGARETQYF. The CDR3 bases are TGTGCCAGCAGCTTTTGGGGGGGGGCCCGGGAGACCCAGTACTTC. The whole variable domain, filled in from reference TRBV5-6 and TRBJ2-5, reads DAGVTQSPTHLIKTRGQQVTLRCSPKSGHDTVSWYQQALGQGPQFIFQYYEEEERQRGNFPDRFSGHQFPNYSSELNVNALLLGDSALYLCASSFWGGARETQYFGPGTRLLVL.

The CDR3 reads CSVIIQGNTEAFF. For the CDR3, the DNA is TGCAGCGTTATTATTCAGGGAAACACTGAAGCTTTCTTT. The chain combines TRBV29-1 with TRBJ1-1, with D maybe TRBD1 (5 bases). Germline V gene sequence: CDR1 SQVTM, CDR2 ANQGSEA. There are 13 residues in the CDR3. V gave up 5 bases and J gave up 2 bases, with 12 bases separating them.

This sequence joins TRBV7-9 and TRBJ2-3, with unresolved D. The CDR3 covers 16 residues. Trimming cost V 2 bases and J 0 bases, with 12 bases left between them. CDR1 and CDR2 from the germline V gene are SEHNR and FQNEAQ (reference sequence). CDR3 protein: CASSLLVAVSTDTQYF. The CDR3 coding sequence is TGTGCCAGCAGCTTATTGGTAGCCGTAAGCACAGATACGCAGTATTTT.

CDR3 bases: TGTGCCAGCACAGATGAGCAGTTCTTC. Protein product: CASTDEQFF. This sequence joins TRBV7-9 and TRBJ2-1; D is ambiguous. This CDR3 is built from 9 residues. Germline CDR1 SEHNR, CDR2 FQNEAQ (reference sequence). The V and J ends lost 7 bases and 8 bases respectively, with 3 bases between them.

This sequence joins TRBV19 and TRBJ2-1; TRBD2 agrees at 16 bases. The germline gives CDR1 LNHDA, CDR2 SQIVND (reference sequence). With V trimmed by 5 bases and J by 14 bases, 3 bases remained unmatched. This CDR3 comprises 13 residues. The chain's CDR3 is CASSPGLAGGEFF. The CDR3 DNA follows: TGTGCCAGTAGTCCGGGACTAGCGGGGGGGGAGTTCTTC.

This clone was detected once. This sequence joins TRBV19 and TRBJ1-4; no reliable D call. There are 15 residues in the CDR3. Looked up from germline, CDR1 is LNHDA and CDR2 is SQIVND (reference sequence). V lost 1 base to trimming and J lost 5 bases, with 11 bases between them. The DNA for the CDR3 is TGTGCCAGTAGTATAGGACTCCGGCAGAATGAAAAACTGTTTTTT. As protein: CASSIGLRQNEKLFF.

This sequence joins TRBV5-1 and TRBJ2-1; 8 nucleotides line up with TRBD2. This CDR3 is 15 amino acids long. Germline V gives CDR1 SGHRS, CDR2 YFSETQ. The ends lost 0 bases at V and 3 bases at J; junction bases unmatched: 2. CDR3 protein: CASSLELAGYNEQFF. The CDR3 region has the DNA TGCGCCAGCAGCTTGGAGCTAGCGGGCTACAATGAGCAGTTCTTC.

In this sample, this clone turned up a few times. The V and J genes are TRBV9 and TRBJ1-4, with a possible D match to TRBD1 (5 bases). Germline-derived CDR1 and CDR2 are SGDLS and YYNGEE. The V end lost 0 bases, the J end lost 8 bases, and 11 bases lay between the germline ends. This CDR3 has 14 amino acids. CDR3 in amino acids: CASSVGQPPEKLFF. The CDR3 nucleotides are TGTGCCAGCAGCGTAGGACAGCCACCGGAAAAACTGTTTTTT.

On this clone: This sample includes further DNA sequences coding for the same CDR3. The chain joins TRBV2 to TRBJ2-7; D call uncertain. Trimming removed 3 bases from V and 3 bases from J, with 6 bases in between. The V gene's germline CDR1 is SNHLY and CDR2 FYNNEI. This CDR3 comprises 12 residues. CDR3 in amino acids: CASSESSYEQYF. The DNA for the CDR3 is TGTGCCAGCAGTGAGTCCAGCTACGAGCAGTACTTC.

V and J are TRBV2 and TRBJ1-6; 7 bases align to TRBD1. Trimming took 5 bases from V and 9 from J; bases not matched to a gene: 7. This CDR3 is built from 14 residues. The germline V gene encodes CDR1 SNHLY and CDR2 FYNNEI. CDR3 DNA sequence: TGTGCCAGCAGTCTGGCCGGGACAGCTTCACCCCTCCACTTT. It is translated as CASSLAGTASPLHF.

The chain couples TRBV12-1 to TRBJ2-5; the table calls TRBD1, which could not be checked here. TRBV12-1 is a pseudogene locus. CDR3 length equals 16 residues. CDR3 DNA: TGTGCCAGCAGCTTTGATCCCGGACAGTTTCAAGAGGCCCAGTACTTC. Translating gives CASSFDPGQFQEAQYF.

The chain has TRBV10-3 and TRBJ1-5, with 9 bases that match TRBD1. V was clipped by 10 bases and J by 7 bases; unmatched bases: 8. Per germline, CDR1 ENHRY and CDR2 SYGVKD. There are 13 residues in the CDR3. CDR3 loop: CATEPGQGQPQHF. Written as DNA, the CDR3 is TGTGCCACAGAACCGGGACAGGGACAGCCCCAGCATTTT.

A few counts support this clone. The chain couples TRBV10-2 to TRBJ2-1, with 11 bases that match TRBD2. The CDR3 has 16 residues. CDR1 and CDR2 (germline): WSHSY, SAAADI. J was trimmed by 5 bases and V by 6 bases; bases with no gene match: 9. The CDR3 bases are TGCGCCAGCAGACATACTAGCGGGGGACCGGACAATGAGCAGTTCTTC. Translation gives CASRHTSGGPDNEQFF.

This clone came up a few times. The V and J genes are TRBV6-5 and TRBJ1-6; tentatively, D is TRBD1 (6 bases). The CDR3 consists of 15 residues. Trimming stripped 4 bases from V and 10 bases from J, with 17 bases between. The germline CDR1 and CDR2 sequences are MNHEY and SVGAGI. CDR3 loop: CASSSNRVKRSPLHF. The CDR3 coding sequence is TGTGCCAGCAGTTCTAACAGGGTTAAGAGGTCACCCCTCCACTTT.

The CDR3 protein is CASRPGARGVYGYTF. In nucleotides, the CDR3 is TGTGCCAGCAGGCCTGGGGCCAGGGGCGTTTATGGCTACACCTTC. The chain joins TRBV6-4 to TRBJ1-2; maybe TRBD1 (6 bases). Germline CDR1 is MRHNA and CDR2 is SNTAGT. V lost 6 bases and J lost 5, with 19 bases in between. This CDR3 comprises 15 residues.

The chain combines TRBV15 with TRBJ2-5, with 9 positions matching TRBD1. Germline lookup yields CDR1 LNHNV and CDR2 YYDKDF (reference sequence). J gave up 3 bases and V 0 bases, and 11 bases lay outside the gene matches. This CDR3 has 18 amino acids. The DNA for the CDR3 is TGTGCCACCAGCAGAGATTATCCGGACAGGGGAACGGAAGAGACCCAGTACTTC. It specifies CATSRDYPDRGTEETQYF. The full variable domain, completed using reference TRBV15 and TRBJ2-5, is DAMVIQNPRYQVTQFGKPVTLSCSQTLNHNVMYWYQQKSSQAPKLLFHYYDKDFNNEADTPDNFQSRRPNTSFCFLDIRSPGLGDTAMYLCATSRDYPDRGTEETQYFGPGTRLLVL.